The 4 T cell receptor beta chains reported below all come from one sample, sequenced in a study of CXCR3-negative and CXCR3-positive naive CD8 T cells. The TRB libraries of cDNA were built by UMI-labeled 5' RACE. TCRdb reprocessed the 5' RACE reads; each CDR3 protein has one entry and no DNA is given. This sample lists tens of thousands of distinct CDR3 sequences; its ten largest clones have 4%. The sample was naive CXCR3- CD8+ T cells from blood. Described subset: CD45RO-CCR7+CD27+CD95- naive CD8+ T cells lacking CXCR3 (TNR3-). These receptors were collected from a human donor in good health. Some clones in this sample may be carry-over from other donors' samples.

This chain links TRBV30 with TRBJ2-7. Germline V gene data show CDR1 as GTSNPN and CDR2 as SVGIG (reference sequence). CDR3 size: 11 residues. The CDR3 sequence is CAWSVTYEQYF.

The chain has TRBV7-9 and TRBJ1-3; there is no DNA to check the TCRdb D call of TRBD1. Germline loops: CDR1 SEHNR, CDR2 FQNEAQ (reference sequence). This CDR3 region has 14 residues. The CDR3 reads CASSFRDSGNTIYF.

This sequence joins TRBV12-3 or TRBV12-4 and TRBJ1-5; the D call from TCRdb, TRBD1, cannot be confirmed without DNA. CDR3 length: 15 residues. The CDR3 sequence is CASSWGQGGNQPQHF.

V is TRBV7-8 and J is TRBJ2-1; the D call from TCRdb, TRBD2, cannot be confirmed without DNA. This CDR3 contains 15 residues. CDR1 is SGHVS and CDR2 is FQNEAQ in the germline V gene. This chain's CDR3 is CASSLHAGGPNEQFF.